The following is a T cell receptor beta chain sequence with its context. This entry comes from a study of blood T cell repertoires in COVID-19. Study background: Sources were T cells, B-cell-depleted T cells, or PBMCs; the material itself was cDNA or gDNA.

The V gene's germline CDR1 is MNHNY and CDR2 SVGAGI (reference sequence). V was pared by 8 bases and J by 1 base, with 9 bases between. CDR3 length: 13 amino acids. Generated by immunoSEQ multiplex PCR, the TCRdb table keeps only in-frame clones and is missing some. Here the sample spans 230,000 or so clones, roughly 88% being singletons. The chain links TRBV6-6 to TRBJ1-3; maybe TRBD1 (6 bases). Sequencing was done on a sample of peripheral blood. This TCR was recovered from a man aged 35-49 years who had recovered from COVID-19. This CDR3 reads CASETGSGNTIYF. CDR3 DNA sequence: TGTGCCAGCGAAACAGGGTCTGGAAACACCATATATTTT.